This TCR beta chain was sequenced for a study of OX40 agonist ivuxolimab in advanced cancers. Study summary: Mean age 60 years, range about 23 to 80; roughly 82% male.

CDR1 and CDR2 from the germline V gene are MDHEN and SYDVKM. The CDR3 is 14 amino acids. The V gene end was trimmed by 7 bases and the J gene end by 6 bases; junction bases not matched to a gene: 8. Clones were sequenced by immunoSEQ multiplex PCR, and TCRdb holds only the in-frame ones, with some missing. The table shows tens of thousands of clones, with about nine tenths occurring only once. This rearrangement joins TRBV28 to TRBJ2-7; 11 bases fit TRBD2. The TCR was taken from an adult with an advanced solid tumor such as melanoma, head and neck, liver or kidney cancer. The sequences come from CD4+ or CD8+ T cells sorted from blood, collected in a trial of the OX40 agonist ivuxolimab. As DNA, the CDR3 is TGTGCCAGCATTAGCGGGGGGGCCTCTCCCGAGCAGTACTTC. Translating it yields CASISGGASPEQYF.